Listed below are T cell receptor beta chains from one sample, sequenced in a study of blood T cell repertoires in COVID-19. The protocol was immunoSEQ multiplex PCR, while the TCRdb copy is restricted to in-frame clones and leaves out a portion. Here the sample spans 88,000 or so clones, over 70% being singletons. Sequencing was done on a sample of peripheral blood. The source is an elderly man with acute or convalescent COVID-19. The CDR3 runs from the conserved cysteine through the conserved F or W. Fields, in order: CDR3 length, clone size, D gene, J gene, V gene, CDR3 DNA, CDR3 protein. A D gene is named only where the DNA matches it firmly. Rows give clone size only sometimes, using once, few, many, or a class for an expanded clone.

>15|-|-|TRBJ1-4|TRBV6-5
TGTGCCAGCAGCGCTACAGGGAACGGGAATGAAAAACTGTTTTTT
CASSATGNGNEKLFF
>14|-|-|TRBJ1-5|TRBV5-4
TGTGCCAGCAGCTTGTACGGGGTGAATCAGCCCCAGCATTTT
CASSLYGVNQPQHF
>15|-|TRBD1|TRBJ1-4|TRBV19
TGTGCCAGTAGCGAATCCGGGACAGGGTTAGAAAAACTGTTTTTT
CASSESGTGLEKLFF
>16|few|-|TRBJ1-1|TRBV21-1
TGTGCCAGCAGCAAGGAGCACACCACTATGAACACTGAAGCTTTCTTT
CASSKEHTTMNTEAFF
>15|-|-|TRBJ1-1|TRBV28
TGTGCCAGCAGTTTAGGCGGGATACCGAACACTGAAGCTTTCTTT
CASSLGGIPNTEAFF
>13|-|-|TRBJ1-1|TRBV19
TGTGCCAGTAGTCTGACAGTTAGCACTGAAGCTTTCTTT
CASSLTVSTEAFF
>13|-|-|TRBJ1-4|TRBV13
TGTGCCAGCAGCTTAAGGGGATATGAAAAACTGTTTTTT
CASSLRGYEKLFF
>15|-|TRBD1|TRBJ1-1|TRBV6-5
TGTGCCAGCAAGACCGAACAGGGGGGAAACACTGAAGCTTTCTTT
CASKTEQGGNTEAFF
>16|-|-|TRBJ2-2|TRBV18
TGTGCCAGCTCACCACTGGGACTCCTGAACACCGGGGAGCTGTTTTTT
CASSPLGLLNTGELFF
>15|-|-|TRBJ2-2|TRBV7-3
TGTGCCAGCAGTCCAACCAGGGTAGGGACCGGGGAGCTGTTTTTT
CASSPTRVGTGELFF
>14|-|-|TRBJ2-7|TRBV12-5
TGTGCTAGTGGTTTTCAGGGGTCGGTGCAGGAGCAGTACTTC
CASGFQGSVQEQYF
>13|-|-|TRBJ1-2|TRBV19
TGTGCCAGTAGTTCTCAGGGGCTGGGAGGCTACACCTTC
CASSSQGLGGYTF
>15|-|TRBD2|TRBJ2-2|TRBV19
TGTGCCAGTAGCCTAGCGGGGGGGAACACCGGGGAGCTGTTTTTT
CASSLAGGNTGELFF
>14|-|TRBD1|TRBJ2-7|TRBV5-1
TGCGCCAGCAGCTTGGCGGGACAGGGGAACGAGCAGTACTTC
CASSLAGQGNEQYF
>16|-|TRBD1|TRBJ2-7|TRBV4-1
TGCGCCAGCAGCCAAGACGAAGGACAGGGCGGCCACGAGCAGTACTTC
CASSQDEGQGGHEQYF
>15|few|TRBD1|TRBJ1-2|TRBV6-6
TGTGCCAGCACCTACGAGGGACAGGGGACCTATGGCTACACCTTC
CASTYEGQGTYGYTF
>16|-|-|TRBJ2-3|TRBV6-5
TGTGCCAGCAGTTCCCACAGGGTCCGCGACACAGATACGCAGTATTTT
CASSSHRVRDTDTQYF
>13|-|-|TRBJ2-1|TRBV3-1/TRBV3-2
TGTGCCAGCAGCGGGGGGGCCGTCAATGAGCAGTTCTTC
CASSGGAVNEQFF
>14|-|-|TRBJ1-5|TRBV5-1
TGCGCCAGCAGCCCACAGGGCTCCAATCAGCCCCAGCATTTT
CASSPQGSNQPQHF
>16|-|TRBD1|TRBJ1-2|TRBV3-1/TRBV3-2
TGTGCCAGCAGCCCCTATGGAGGGGGCCCAGGCTATGGCTACACCTTC
CASSPYGGGPGYGYTF
>15|-|-|TRBJ1-3|TRBV7-9
TGTGCCAGCAGCTCCCCGACACTCAGTGGAAACACCATATATTTT
CASSSPTLSGNTIYF
>15|-|-|TRBJ2-7|TRBV30
TGTGCCTGGAACGTTAAGACAGGCGCATCCTACGAGCAGTACTTC
CAWNVKTGASYEQYF
>14|few|TRBD1|TRBJ2-7|TRBV9
TGTGCCAGCAGCGTCACAGGGGCGCCTTACGAGCAGTACTTC
CASSVTGAPYEQYF
>17|-|-|TRBJ1-1|TRBV27
TGTGCCAGCAGTTTATCTGTTGTTAGGGAGAAGGGCACTGAAGCTTTCTTT
CASSLSVVREKGTEAFF
>16|-|-|TRBJ1-3|TRBV5-1
TGCGCCAGCAGTCCCAGGGGCGCTAGCTCTGGAAACACCATATATTTT
CASSPRGASSGNTIYF
>12|few|-|TRBJ1-2|TRBV10-3
TGTGCCATCAGTGAGTCGGCCTATGGCTACACCTTC
CAISESAYGYTF
>16|-|TRBD1|TRBJ2-5|TRBV6-5
TGTGCCAGCAGTTACGGCCAGGGGGCAGGGGGGGAGACCCAGTACTTC
CASSYGQGAGGETQYF
>18|-|TRBD1|TRBJ1-1|TRBV10-2
TGCGCCAGCAGCAAACCGGCCGGGACAGGGACGGGAGGGACTGAAGCTTTCTTT
CASSKPAGTGTGGTEAFF
>17|-|-|TRBJ2-2|TRBV11-2
TGTGCCAGCAGCTTAGTGCCAGGTTACCAGGGAACCGGGGAGCTGTTTTTT
CASSLVPGYQGTGELFF
>15|-|TRBD1|TRBJ1-3|TRBV2
TGTGCCAGCTCACCTCCAGGGGGCTCTGGAAACACCATATATTTT
CASSPPGGSGNTIYF
>18|-|-|TRBJ2-2|TRBV5-6
TGTGCCAGCAGCCAAGACAAGTCCAGGAACCCATTCACCGGGGAGCTGTTTTTT
CASSQDKSRNPFTGELFF
>16|-|TRBD2|TRBJ2-1|TRBV9
TGTGCCAGCAGCACGGGACTAGCGCCGGACGGCGATGAGCAGTTCTTC
CASSTGLAPDGDEQFF
>16|once|TRBD1|TRBJ2-1|TRBV27
TGTGCCAGCAGTTCTTTAGGGACAGGGAGCTACAATGAGCAGTTCTTC
CASSSLGTGSYNEQFF
>15|-|-|TRBJ1-4|TRBV5-1
TGCGCTACAGGTCCGGGGGTTGGAACTAATGAAAAACTGTTTTTT
CATGPGVGTNEKLFF
>14|-|TRBD1|TRBJ2-7|TRBV4-1
TGCGCCAGCAGACCGGGACAGGGATCCTACGAGCAGTACTTC
CASRPGQGSYEQYF
>13|-|-|TRBJ2-7|TRBV10-3
TGTGCCATCAGTGAGTCACTTATGTACGAGCAGTACTTC
CAISESLMYEQYF
>13|-|-|TRBJ2-3|TRBV7-8
TGTGCCAGCAGCTTAGACAGCAGGGGCACGCAGTATTTT
CASSLDSRGTQYF
>14|-|TRBD2|TRBJ2-5|TRBV10-2
TGCGCCAGCAGTGAAGTTCGCGGGGGGTCGGCCCAGTACTTC
CASSEVRGGSAQYF
>16|-|-|TRBJ2-5|TRBV7-3
TGTGCCAGCAGCTTACAGGCCTCGGTGGTGGAAGAGACCCAGTACTTC
CASSLQASVVEETQYF
>16|-|TRBD2|TRBJ2-1|TRBV9
TGTGCCAGCAGCTTCGGACTAGCGGGCGGCGGGAATGAGCAGTTCTTC
CASSFGLAGGGNEQFF
>13|-|TRBD1|TRBJ1-2|TRBV10-3
TGTGCCATCAGAGACAGGGAGACGGATGGCTACACCTTC
CAIRDRETDGYTF
>16|once|TRBD1|TRBJ1-4|TRBV10-3
TGTGCCATCAGTGACCGAGCGGGACAGGGGCATGAAAAACTGTTTTTT
CAISDRAGQGHEKLFF
>15|-|TRBD2|TRBJ2-3|TRBV18
TGTGCCAGCTCACCCCCTGCGGGGGGCACAGATACGCAGTATTTT
CASSPPAGGTDTQYF
>15|few|TRBD1|TRBJ1-5|TRBV4-1
TGCGCCAGCAGCCAAGAGGACAGGGGCAATCAGCCCCAGCATTTT
CASSQEDRGNQPQHF
>9|few|-|TRBJ1-1|TRBV7-2
TGTGCCAGCAGCGAACGGGGATTCTTT
CASSERGFF
>14|-|TRBD1|TRBJ1-5|TRBV6-6
TGTGCCAGCAGTACCGGGACAGCAAATCAGCCCCAGCATTTT
CASSTGTANQPQHF
>16|-|-|TRBJ1-1|TRBV6-6
TGTGCCAGCATCCTGGGGGGATTTACAGGAAACACTGAAGCTTTCTTT
CASILGGFTGNTEAFF
>18|-|TRBD1|TRBJ2-6|TRBV9
TGTGCCAGCAGCGTACAGGGGGTAATGAGCTCTGGGGCCAACGTCCTGACTTTC
CASSVQGVMSSGANVLTF
>14|-|-|TRBJ2-5|TRBV18
TGTGCCAGCTCATTCCGGGACAACCAAGAGACCCAGTACTTC
CASSFRDNQETQYF
>15|-|TRBD1|TRBJ2-7|TRBV19
TGTGCCAGTAGTATAGCAGGACAGGGTGCCTACGAGCAGTACTTC
CASSIAGQGAYEQYF
>16|-|TRBD1|TRBJ2-2|TRBV15
TGTGCCACCAGCAGAGGAGGGACAGGGAACACCGGGGAGCTGTTTTTT
CATSRGGTGNTGELFF
>14|-|TRBD1|TRBJ1-1|TRBV10-3
TGTGCCATCAAGTCCAGGGGGTCGGGGACTGAAGCTTTCTTT
CAIKSRGSGTEAFF